Below, one T cell receptor beta chain is given with its context. The target antigen is unknown. The data were taken from a study of cytomegalovirus exposure and HLA in healthy donors. Study-level information: Most genotyped donors, 65% to 85% of 300 to 400, had Caucasian-associated genetic ancestry.

The PCR made use of 60 Vbeta and 13 Jbeta primers. Original data processing: Roughly 11 million shared chains were among around 78 million unique TCR beta chains counted in a later analysis. Libraries were prepared by immunoSEQ multiplex PCR; TCRdb keeps only in-frame clonotypes and omits some of them. V and J calls and clone size follow that table, whereas D and trimming were derived from the DNA. The sample includes over 100,000 clones, approximately 80% of them seen just once. Study-level findings and limits: Analysis performed later found around 15,000 TCR beta sequences associated with HLA alleles at 0.05 false discovery rate.

Sequencing was carried out using PBMCs. The sequence was collected from a male donor in good health and CMV-seropositive.

The chain's CDR3 is CASRQGVNTEAFF. DNA of the CDR3: TGTGCCAGCAGACAGGGGGTGAACACTGAAGCTTTCTTT. This chain links TRBV7-3 with TRBJ1-1, with 8 positions matching TRBD1. Germline lookup yields CDR1 SGHTA and CDR2 FQGTGA. CDR3 length equals 13 residues. After removal of 6 bases from V and 0 bases from J, the junction contained 0 bases not matched to a gene.